These 18 T cell receptor beta chains originate from one sample sequenced in a study of blood T cell repertoires in COVID-19. Profiling relied on immunoSEQ multiplex PCR, and the TCRdb table lists in-frame clones only, not all of them. The table shows about 110,000 clones, with approximately 70% occurring only once. The sample comprised peripheral blood. The source is a man aged 80 or over with acute or convalescent COVID-19.

The gene calls are TRBV28 and TRBJ2-3; D possibly corresponds to TRBD2 (5 bases). The CDR3 sequence is 14 residues long. V dropped 2 bases and J dropped 1 base, with 7 bases sitting between them. Germline V lookup: CDR1 MDHEN, CDR2 SYDVKM. CDR3 protein: CASSLKAGTDTQYF. The DNA for the CDR3 is TGTGCCAGCAGTTTAAAAGCGGGCACAGATACGCAGTATTTT. Using reference TRBV28 and TRBJ2-3 for the parts outside the CDR3, the full variable domain is DVKVTQSSRYLVKRTGEKVFLECVQDMDHENMFWYRQDPGLGLRLIYFSYDVKMKEKGDIPEGYSVSREKKERFSLILESASTNQTSMYLCASSLKAGTDTQYFGPGTRLTVL.

This clone has ten or more counts. This chain uses TRBV4-3 with TRBJ2-1; perhaps TRBD2 as D (5 bases). This CDR3 comprises 18 residues. V was shortened by 0 bases and J by 6 bases, with 21 bases between the two germline ends. CDR1 LGHNA and CDR2 YSLEER come from the germline V gene. This chain's CDR3 is CASSQERVAPLNSNEQFF. CDR3 sequence (DNA): TGCGCCAGCAGCCAAGAGAGGGTGGCTCCCCTGAACTCCAATGAGCAGTTCTTC.

This chain joins TRBV18 and TRBJ2-7; D possibly corresponds to TRBD1 (5 bases). The germline V gene has CDR1 KGHSH and CDR2 LQKENI. The CDR3 has 16 residues. V was trimmed by 1 base and J by 1 base, leaving 14 bases between them. In DNA, the CDR3 is TGTGCCAGCTCACCACGTTTACAGGACCCATCCTACGAGCAGTACTTC. Encoded protein: CASSPRLQDPSYEQYF.

This rearrangement joins TRBV5-1 to TRBJ2-1, with TRBD2 identical over 12 bases. Germline V gene lookup returns CDR1 SGHRS and CDR2 YFSETQ. The CDR3 contains 17 residues. V dropped 0 bases and J dropped 8; count of bases not matched to a gene: 9. The CDR3 sequence is CASSLDSRLAGDDEQFF. The CDR3 nucleotides read TGCGCCAGCAGCTTGGATAGCAGACTAGCGGGAGACGATGAGCAGTTCTTC.

This clone was seen a handful of times. The V gene is TRBV19, the J gene TRBJ2-1; perhaps TRBD1 as D (7 bases). This CDR3 contains 16 residues. Looked up from germline, CDR1 is LNHDA and CDR2 is SQIVND (reference sequence). With 0 bases removed from V and 2 bases from J, the gap between germline ends came to 11 bases. The CDR3 DNA sequence: TGTGCCAGTAGTATAGAGGAGGGGGCCCCCTACAATGAGCAGTTCTTC. Encoded protein: CASSIEEGAPYNEQFF.

This rearrangement joins TRBV4-1 to TRBJ1-2; TRBD1 matches 12 bases. Germline V lookup: CDR1 MGHRA, CDR2 YSYEKL. This CDR3 region has 17 residues. V gave up 4 bases and J gave up 5 bases; unmatched junction bases: 11. CDR3 DNA: TGCGCCAGCAGCCTTTCCTCCGGGACAGGGGGCCTATATGGCTACACCTTC. It translates to CASSLSSGTGGLYGYTF.

The chain links TRBV16 to TRBJ2-1, with D maybe TRBD1 (6 bases). The V end was cut by 2 bases, the J end by 7 bases, with 12 bases between. Germline CDR1 is KGHSY and CDR2 is FQNENV. The CDR3 spans 14 residues. In nucleotides, the CDR3 is TGTGCCAGCAGCCAAGTGGGGACAAAGAATGAGCAGTTCTTC. It codes for CASSQVGTKNEQFF.

V is TRBV4-1 and J is TRBJ1-6; D might be TRBD1 (6 bases). Germline V gene sequence: CDR1 MGHRA, CDR2 YSYEKL. CDR3 length: 19 amino acids. Trimming left V 0 bases short and J 1 base short, with 16 bases between. As DNA, the CDR3 is TGCGCCAGCAGCCAAGATGGCGAGGGGGGGTTATCCTATAATTCACCCCTCCACTTT. Translating gives CASSQDGEGGLSYNSPLHF.

J is TRBJ2-1 and V is TRBV11-1; 13 bases are a match to TRBD2. With V trimmed by 6 bases and J by 9 bases, 5 bases remained unmatched. The CDR3 spans 14 residues. CDR1 and CDR2 (germline): SGHAT, FQDESV (reference sequence). CDR3 sequence reads: CASSSGLAGVEQFF. In nucleotides, the CDR3 is TGTGCCAGCAGTAGTGGACTAGCGGGAGTTGAGCAGTTCTTC.

This sequence joins TRBV7-2 and TRBJ2-7; 8 bases fit TRBD1. Germline V gene sequence: CDR1 SGHTA, CDR2 FQGNSA. This CDR3 is built from 15 residues. Germline trimming cut 4 bases from V and 2 bases from J; bases unmatched to any gene: 7. In DNA form, the CDR3 reads TGTGCCAGCAGCTCAAGGACAGGGATTCCCTACGAGCAGTACTTC. Translated, it gives CASSSRTGIPYEQYF.

The chain joins TRBV7-9 to TRBJ1-5, with TRBD1 identical over 7 bases. Germline V gene sequence: CDR1 SEHNR, CDR2 FQNEAQ (reference sequence). This CDR3 has 14 residues. The V gene end was trimmed by 2 bases and the J gene end by 4 bases; junction bases not matched to a gene: 2. The chain's CDR3 is CASSLQGGNQPQHF. DNA for the CDR3: TGTGCCAGCAGCTTACAGGGGGGTAATCAGCCCCAGCATTTT.

The chain uses TRBV13 and TRBJ2-7, with TRBD2 matching over 11 bases. Losses at the gene ends were 3 bases for V and 6 bases for J; bases not matched to a gene: 7. The V gene's germline CDR1 is PRHDT and CDR2 FYEKMQ (reference sequence). The CDR3 is 15 amino acids. The CDR3 region has the DNA TGTGCCAGCAGCTTCCACTCCGGGACTAGCGGCGAGCAGTACTTC. Its translation is CASSFHSGTSGEQYF.

V usage is TRBV28 and J usage is TRBJ2-7; tentatively, D is TRBD1 (5 bases). This CDR3 spans 13 amino acids. Trimming removed 7 bases from V and 1 base from J, with 11 bases in between. Germline CDR1 reads MDHEN; CDR2 reads SYDVKM. The CDR3 DNA follows: TGTGCCAGCACCCTTCCAGGGTCCTACGAGCAGTACTTC. Its protein product is CASTLPGSYEQYF.

To note about this clone: This sample includes further DNA sequences coding for the same CDR3. The chain employs TRBV5-4 and TRBJ2-3, with D maybe TRBD2 (6 bases). V lost 0 bases, J lost 6 bases, and 8 bases lay in between. The CDR3 covers 13 residues. CDR1 is SGHNT, CDR2 YYREEE, per germline (reference sequence). The DNA of the CDR3 is TGTGCCAGCAGCTTGGCGGGGGAGGATACGCAGTATTTT. The encoded protein is CASSLAGEDTQYF.

V is TRBV20-1 and J is TRBJ2-1, with unresolved D. The V end was cut by 3 bases, the J end by 10 bases, with 10 bases between. This CDR3 spans 11 amino acids. CDR1 is DFQATT and CDR2 is SNEGSKA in the germline V gene (reference sequence). Here the CDR3 reads CSASDSREQFF. CDR3 sequence (DNA): TGCAGTGCTAGTGATTCCCGGGAGCAGTTCTTC.

This clone was seen more than once but under ten times. V gene TRBV9 combines with J gene TRBJ2-3, with 8 bases matching TRBD2. Per germline, CDR1 SGDLS and CDR2 YYNGEE. This CDR3 contains 17 residues. The trim removed 1 base at V and 2 bases at J, leaving 9 bases unmatched. The CDR3 loop is CASSVPTSGGNTDTQYF. The DNA for the CDR3 is TGTGCCAGCAGCGTACCCACATCGGGGGGGAACACAGATACGCAGTATTTT.

The chain is built from TRBV28 and TRBJ2-1; 8 nucleotides align to TRBD2. CDR1 MDHEN and CDR2 SYDVKM come from the germline V gene. V lost 6 bases to trimming and J lost 9 bases; unmatched junction nucleotides: 7. This CDR3 region has 13 residues. CDR3 in amino acids: CASSPGLAGEQFF. The DNA for the CDR3 is TGTGCCAGCAGCCCTGGACTAGCTGGTGAGCAGTTCTTC.

This clone was observed once. This chain uses TRBV5-1 with TRBJ2-5; a possible D gene is TRBD1 (9 bases). Germline V gives CDR1 SGHRS, CDR2 YFSETQ. The CDR3 has 18 amino acids. V lost 4 bases and J lost 4, with 26 bases in between. DNA for the CDR3: TGCGCCAGCAGCGCAGGGACAGGGCTAGCGGGCTGGGGAGAGACCCAGTACTTC. This encodes CASSAGTGLAGWGETQYF.